This TCR beta chain was identified during a study of regulatory T cells in long-lasting Graves disease (dated by TCRdb to the early 2020s). Background on the whole study: Newly diagnosed Graves' disease patients had taken antithyroid drugs for less than 3 months. This study used TCR sequencing and RNA sequencing of peripheral blood to compare persistent Graves' disease patients against newly diagnosed Graves' disease patients. The study was conducted in China and was registered as a clinical trial. TCR sequencing covered approximately 13 persistent and 20 newly diagnosed Graves' disease patients, some 33 samples in total. What the authors observed across the whole study: The authors noted that the small sample size was a limitation that may lower accuracy. Persistent disease showed preferential use of TRBV28, TRBJ1-2 and TRBJ2-5, whereas newly diagnosed disease favored TRBV20-1 and TRBJ2-1. Sequencing and analysis were restricted to the TCR beta chain. Only peripheral blood was studied, because thyroid tissue, the primary lesion, was inaccessible. Persistent patients shared more public clonotypes among themselves (around 3,000) than newly diagnosed patients did (approximately 900). Compared with newly diagnosed patients, patients with persistent Graves' disease had lower TCR Shannon entropy and fewer highly expanded clones, which suggests clonal expansion.

The time point label for this specimen denotes: newly diagnosed GD, antithyroid drugs for less than 3 months. For both TCR sequencing and RNA sequencing, RNA was extracted from PBMCs in TRIzol. The diagnosis of Graves' disease was made according to American Thyroid Association guidelines. Recruitment of patients was carried out at an endocrinology department in Xi'an, China. From each patient, approximately 10 milliliters of peripheral blood was collected into an EDTA anticoagulant tube. Ficoll Paque Plus density gradient separation was used to isolate PBMCs, and no additional T cell sorting was done. RNA quality was checked with an Agilent 2100 Bioanalyzer and agarose gel, and concentration with a NanoDrop 2000. Libraries were constructed by multiplex PCR. The instrument was an Illumina HiSeq 4000. TCR beta libraries were built with iRepertoire HTBI primers and Arm-PCR amplification of CDR3 regions. Before sequencing, the PCR products underwent gel purification. As for the authors' bioinformatics: Gene usage analysis of CDR3 amino acid clonotypes relied on the roughly 60 TRBV and about 15 TRBJ segments identified across samples. COPE and FqMerger were used to merge the filtered high-quality paired reads into contigs. BLAST was used to align contigs to IMGT TRBV, TRBD and TRBJ reference genes, with CDR3 defined following IMGT. Highly expanded clones were defined as clonotypes with a frequency above 0.1%. Shannon entropy served as the measure of repertoire diversity, while the Gini coefficient captured V-J evenness. Public clonotypes were defined as clonotypes shared by more than one individual. TCRdb itself trimmed the public reads at Q25 with fastp, ran MiXCR and retained productive beta chains. Every CDR3 protein is listed once, alongside the most common genes and DNA of its rows. These V and J calls rely on TCRdb rather than the paper's analysis. The sample records 550,000 to 700,000 distinct CDR3 sequences, approximately 16% of which are singletons. Around 12% of the sample comes from the top ten.

This clonotype was observed a handful of times. Its recognized antigen is unknown. One base away there is no much larger clone; base qualities are not given. Trimming takes 5 bases from V and 6 bases from J, and the germline ends sit 20 bases apart. CDR1 and CDR2 were assigned from the germline V gene as MGHRA and YSYEKL. From its cysteine to its phenylalanine, the CDR3 spans 15 amino acids. The DNA shown is the 45-base CDR3, in frame from base 1. The sample was also reused in another study, on T cells in Graves' hyperthyroidism and ophthalmopathy. The second investigation adds: Graves' hyperthyroidism was defined as stable when no progression to ophthalmopathy occurred over 18 months of follow-up. Hyperthyroidism patients were aged 18 to 65 years and newly diagnosed, with disease duration of less than 2 months. Exclusion was applied to patients with uncontrolled infections, other autoimmune diseases, pregnancy or lactation. Clinical symptoms, serum thyroxine and TRAb, thyroid ultrasound, and orbital computed tomography formed the basis for the diagnoses. The first round of RT-PCR for the TCR CDR3 was performed with the HTBI primer set and the Qiagen OneStep RT-PCR kit. Blood samples also contained most of the expanded thyroid clonotypes (frequency above 0.001), which suggests that blood repertoires may reflect thyroid immune responses. A model built on a 13 V-J signature distinguished ophthalmopathy from stable hyperthyroidism, reaching around 87% sensitivity and approximately 83% specificity in cross-validation and 80%/75% in testing. In validation, progression to ophthalmopathy was predicted by the model with 70.59% sensitivity and roughly 72% specificity, a median of 6.5 months before onset. To identify TCR V-J signatures that set the groups apart, the researchers used a discovery cohort of 100 patients, made up of under 45 with Graves' ophthalmopathy and 57 with stable Graves' hyperthyroidism. An independent validation cohort of some 18 hyperthyroidism patients and about 15 patients who later progressed to ophthalmopathy tested prospective prediction of ophthalmopathy. The 100 discovery patients were randomly split 7:3 into training and test sets. The study also compared thyroid tissue and blood T-cell repertoires from about six Graves' hyperthyroidism patients. Once sampling was done, hyperthyroidism patients were given methimazole at a starting dose of 30 mg daily, whereas ophthalmopathy patients were given high-dose intravenous methylprednisolone. The libraries were constructed in a second round of multiplex PCR and then size-selected and purified. Sequencing of the libraries was done on an Illumina HiSeq2000 using paired-end 100 bp reads. SOAPnuke was used to process the raw data, removing reads that contained adapters or uncalled bases, had a mean Phred below 15, or lacked an exact match to the constant primer or identifier. COPE v1.2.5 was used to merge high-quality paired reads, and clonotypes were defined as unique nucleotide sequences. MiTCR v1.1 was used to align clonotypes to the IMGT TRBV, TRBD and TRBJ reference segments. Only V-J combinations with frequency above 0.0001, covering 99.2% of repertoires, were analysed. The TCS score was defined as F50 (clonal expansion) divided by E x V (chaos), with BLOSUM62-based TCRdist calculated between CDR3 peptides within each V-J. Welch's t-statistics and random forest reduced fewer than 550 V-J features to fewer than 15, which were used in a naive Bayes classifier (R e1071). No statistical method was used to set the sample size in advance, and investigators knew the group allocation. According to the paper, TCR Vbeta CDR3 sequencing was carried out on 135 peripheral blood samples, which came from under 50 ophthalmopathy, about 75 hyperthyroidism and some 17 progressor patients.

This clonotype was sampled from a man between 18 and 29 years old with Graves disease. Donor details come from another sample of the same person, matched by shared clones. The chain is assembled from TRBV4-1 and TRBJ2-7; the D segment could be TRBD2, given 5 matching bases. The sequencing used peripheral blood mononuclear cells (PBMCs), collected at new diagnosis, from a patient treated with antithyroid drugs. The CDR3 reads CASSEGRLSLSEQYF. The nucleotide sequence reads TGCGCCAGCAGCGAGGGTAGACTATCCCTTTCCGAGCAGTACTTC.